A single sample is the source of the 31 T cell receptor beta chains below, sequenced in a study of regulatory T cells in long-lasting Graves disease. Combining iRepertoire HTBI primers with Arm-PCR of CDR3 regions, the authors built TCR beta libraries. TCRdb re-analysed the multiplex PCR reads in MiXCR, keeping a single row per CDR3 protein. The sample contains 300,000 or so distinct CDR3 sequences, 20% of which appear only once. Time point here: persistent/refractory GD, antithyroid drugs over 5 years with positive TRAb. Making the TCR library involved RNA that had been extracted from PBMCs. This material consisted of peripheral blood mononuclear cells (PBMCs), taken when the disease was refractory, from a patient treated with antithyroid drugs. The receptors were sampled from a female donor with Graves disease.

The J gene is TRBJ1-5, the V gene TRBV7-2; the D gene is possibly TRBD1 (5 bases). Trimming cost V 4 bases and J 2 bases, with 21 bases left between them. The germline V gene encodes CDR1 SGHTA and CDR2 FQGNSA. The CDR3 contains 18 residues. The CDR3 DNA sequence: TGTGCCAGCAGCTCGTGGTCAGGGCAAAAGTTGGGCAATCAGCCCCAGCATTTT. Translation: CASSSWSGQKLGNQPQHF.

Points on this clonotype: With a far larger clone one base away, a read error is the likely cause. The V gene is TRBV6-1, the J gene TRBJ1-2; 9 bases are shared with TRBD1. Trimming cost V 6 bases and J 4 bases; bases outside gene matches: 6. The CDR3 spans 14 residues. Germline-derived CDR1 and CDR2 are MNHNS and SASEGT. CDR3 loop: CASRPGQGIYGYTF. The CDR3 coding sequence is TGTGCCAGCAGGCCGGGACAGGGAATCTATGGCTACACCTTC.

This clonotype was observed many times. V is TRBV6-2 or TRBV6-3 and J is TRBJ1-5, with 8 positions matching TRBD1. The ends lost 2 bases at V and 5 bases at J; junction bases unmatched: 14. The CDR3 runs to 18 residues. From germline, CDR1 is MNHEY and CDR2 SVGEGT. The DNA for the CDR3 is TGTGCCAGCAGTTACGCCACAGGGGGAGTAAGGGGAGATCAGCCCCAGCATTTT. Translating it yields CASSYATGGVRGDQPQHF.

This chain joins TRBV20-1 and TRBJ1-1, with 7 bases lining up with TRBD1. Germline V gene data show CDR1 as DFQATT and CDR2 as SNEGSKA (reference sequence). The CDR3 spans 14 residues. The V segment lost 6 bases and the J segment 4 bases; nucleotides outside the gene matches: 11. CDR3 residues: CSARNQQGTTEAFF. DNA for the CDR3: TGCAGTGCCAGGAATCAACAGGGGACCACTGAAGCTTTCTTT.

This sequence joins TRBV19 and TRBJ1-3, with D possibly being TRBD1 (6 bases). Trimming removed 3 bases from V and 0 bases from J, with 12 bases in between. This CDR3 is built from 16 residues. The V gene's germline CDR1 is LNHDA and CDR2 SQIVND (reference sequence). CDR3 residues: CASSIGRGASGNTIYF. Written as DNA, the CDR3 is TGTGCCAGTAGTATTGGCCGGGGGGCCTCTGGAAACACCATATATTTT.

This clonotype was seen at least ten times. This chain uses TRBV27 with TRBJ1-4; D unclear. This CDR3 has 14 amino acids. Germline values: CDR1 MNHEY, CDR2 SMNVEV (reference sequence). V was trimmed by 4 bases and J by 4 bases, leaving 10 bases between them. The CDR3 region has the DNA TGTGCCAGCAGTTCGTGGACGGGTAATGAAAAACTGTTTTTT. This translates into CASSSWTGNEKLFF.

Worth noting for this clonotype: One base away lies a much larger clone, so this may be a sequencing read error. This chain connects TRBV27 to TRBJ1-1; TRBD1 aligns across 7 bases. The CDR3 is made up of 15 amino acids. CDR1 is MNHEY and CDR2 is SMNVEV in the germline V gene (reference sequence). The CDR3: CASSPRGPSSTGAFF. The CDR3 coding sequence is TGTGCCAGCAGTCCAAGGGGGCCGAGTAGCACTGGAGCTTTCTTT.

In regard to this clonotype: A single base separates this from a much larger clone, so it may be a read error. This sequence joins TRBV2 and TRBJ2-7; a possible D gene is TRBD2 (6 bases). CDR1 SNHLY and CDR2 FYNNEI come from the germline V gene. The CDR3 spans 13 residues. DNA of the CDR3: TGTGCCAGCAGTGAAGCGGGCAGGGAGGACAAGTGCTTC. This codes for CASSEAGREDKCF.

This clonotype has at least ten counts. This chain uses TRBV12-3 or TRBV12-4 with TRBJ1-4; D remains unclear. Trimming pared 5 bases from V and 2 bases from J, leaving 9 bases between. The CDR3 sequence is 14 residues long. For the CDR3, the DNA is TGTGCCAGCAGTCCTGCCAGGACTAATGAAAAACTGTTTTTT. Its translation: CASSPARTNEKLFF.

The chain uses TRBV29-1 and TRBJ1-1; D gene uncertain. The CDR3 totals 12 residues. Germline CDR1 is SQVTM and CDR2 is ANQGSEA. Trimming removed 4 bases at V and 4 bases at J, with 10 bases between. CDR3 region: CSVGPGATEAFF. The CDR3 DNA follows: TGCAGCGTTGGCCCCGGCGCCACTGAAGCTTTCTTT.

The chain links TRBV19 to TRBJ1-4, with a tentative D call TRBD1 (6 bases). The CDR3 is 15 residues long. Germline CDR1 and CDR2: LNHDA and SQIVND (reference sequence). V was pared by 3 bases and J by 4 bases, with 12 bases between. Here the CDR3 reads CASSIGGQSNEKLFF. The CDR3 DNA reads TGTGCCAGTAGTATCGGGGGGCAGAGTAATGAAAAACTGTTTTTT.

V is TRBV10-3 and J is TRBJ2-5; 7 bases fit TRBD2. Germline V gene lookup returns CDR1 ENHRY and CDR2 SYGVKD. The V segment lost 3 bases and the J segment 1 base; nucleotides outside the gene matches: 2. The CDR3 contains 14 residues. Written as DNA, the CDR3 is TGTGCCATCAGTGAAGGCGGGGGCCAAGAGACCCAGTACTTC. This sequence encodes CAISEGGGQETQYF.

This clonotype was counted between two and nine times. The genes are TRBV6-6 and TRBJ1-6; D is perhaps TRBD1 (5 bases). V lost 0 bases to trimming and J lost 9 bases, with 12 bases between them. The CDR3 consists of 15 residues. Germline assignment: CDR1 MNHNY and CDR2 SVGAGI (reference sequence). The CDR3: CASSYSMAGTSPLHF. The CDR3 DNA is TGTGCCAGCAGTTACTCGATGGCGGGGACTTCACCCCTCCACTTT.

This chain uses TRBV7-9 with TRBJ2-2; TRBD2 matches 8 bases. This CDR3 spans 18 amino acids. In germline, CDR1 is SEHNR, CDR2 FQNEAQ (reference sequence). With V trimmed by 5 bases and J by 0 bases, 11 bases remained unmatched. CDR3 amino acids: CASSLRGVGLANTGELFF. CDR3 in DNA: TGTGCCAGCAGCCTACGCGGGGTGGGACTAGCGAACACCGGGGAGCTGTTTTTT.

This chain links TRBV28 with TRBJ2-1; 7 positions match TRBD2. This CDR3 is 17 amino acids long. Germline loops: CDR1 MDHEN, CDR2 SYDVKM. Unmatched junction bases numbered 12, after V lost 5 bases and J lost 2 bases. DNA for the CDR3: TGTGCCAGCAGTCACTCCTTAGCGGGTACTACCTACAATGAGCAGTTCTTC. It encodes CASSHSLAGTTYNEQFF.

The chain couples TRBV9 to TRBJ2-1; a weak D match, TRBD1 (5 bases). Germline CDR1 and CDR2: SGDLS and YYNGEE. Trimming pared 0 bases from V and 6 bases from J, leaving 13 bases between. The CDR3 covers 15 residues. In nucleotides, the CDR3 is TGTGCCAGCAGCGTAGAAGGGGTCAGCTGCAATGAGCAGTTCTTC. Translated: CASSVEGVSCNEQFF.

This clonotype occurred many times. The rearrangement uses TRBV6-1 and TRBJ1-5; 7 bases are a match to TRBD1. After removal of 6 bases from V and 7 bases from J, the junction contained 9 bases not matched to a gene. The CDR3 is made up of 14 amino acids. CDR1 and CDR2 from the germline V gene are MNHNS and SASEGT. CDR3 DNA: TGTGCCAGCAGCAAGGAGGGGGCGGGACAGCCCCAGCATTTT. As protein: CASSKEGAGQPQHF.

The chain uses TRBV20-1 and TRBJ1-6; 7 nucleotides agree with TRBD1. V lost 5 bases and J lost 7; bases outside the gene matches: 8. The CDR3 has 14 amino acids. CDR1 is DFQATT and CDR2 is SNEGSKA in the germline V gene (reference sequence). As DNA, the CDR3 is TGCAGTGCTGGTCGGGACAGTTGGAATTCACCCCTCCACTTT. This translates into CSAGRDSWNSPLHF.

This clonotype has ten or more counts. As DNA, the CDR3 is TGTGCCAGCACCCGGTGGGGTAACCGTAATGAAAAACTGTTTTTT. Encoded protein: CASTRWGNRNEKLFF. This sequence joins TRBV27 and TRBJ1-4; the D is unclear. The CDR3 consists of 15 residues. Germline values: CDR1 MNHEY, CDR2 SMNVEV (reference sequence). Trimming removed 7 bases from V and 4 bases from J, with 16 bases in between. The variable domain in full, completed from reference TRBV27 and TRBJ1-4, reads EAQVTQNPRYLITVTGKKLTVTCSQNMNHEYMSWYRQDPGLGLRQIYYSMNVEVTDKGDVPEGYKVSRKEKRNFPLILESPSPNQTSLYFCASTRWGNRNEKLFFGSGTQLSVL.

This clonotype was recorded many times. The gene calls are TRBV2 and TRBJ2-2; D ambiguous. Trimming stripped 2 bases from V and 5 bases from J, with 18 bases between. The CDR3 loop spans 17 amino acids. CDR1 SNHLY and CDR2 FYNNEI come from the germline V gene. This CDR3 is CASSEPRRIKRTGELFF. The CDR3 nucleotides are TGTGCCAGCAGTGAACCTCGTCGGATTAAAAGAACCGGGGAGCTGTTTTTT.

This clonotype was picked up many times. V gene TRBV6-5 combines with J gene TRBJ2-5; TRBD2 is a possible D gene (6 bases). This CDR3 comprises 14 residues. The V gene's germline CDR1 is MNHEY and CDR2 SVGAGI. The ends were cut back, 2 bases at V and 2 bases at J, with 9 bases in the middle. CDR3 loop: CASSYHGRQETQYF. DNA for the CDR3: TGTGCCAGCAGTTACCACGGGAGACAAGAGACCCAGTACTTC.

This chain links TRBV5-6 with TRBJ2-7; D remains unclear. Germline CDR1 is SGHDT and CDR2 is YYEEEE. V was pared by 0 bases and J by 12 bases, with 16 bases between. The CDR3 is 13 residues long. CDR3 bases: TGTGCCAGCAGCTTGGGTGAGACACCCGTGGGGTACTTC. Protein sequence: CASSLGETPVGYF.

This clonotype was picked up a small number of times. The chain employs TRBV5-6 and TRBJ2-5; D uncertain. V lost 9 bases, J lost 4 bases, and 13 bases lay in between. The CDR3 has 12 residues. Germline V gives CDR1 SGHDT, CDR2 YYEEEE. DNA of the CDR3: TGTGCCAATCTGACGGAGAGAGAGACCCAGTACTTC. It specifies CANLTERETQYF.

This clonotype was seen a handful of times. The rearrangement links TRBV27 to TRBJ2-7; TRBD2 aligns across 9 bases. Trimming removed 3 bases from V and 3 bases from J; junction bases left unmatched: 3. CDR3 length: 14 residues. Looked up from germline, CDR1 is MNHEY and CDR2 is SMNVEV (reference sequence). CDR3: CASSLTSGYYEQYF. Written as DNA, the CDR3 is TGTGCCAGCAGTTTGACTAGCGGTTACTACGAGCAGTACTTC.

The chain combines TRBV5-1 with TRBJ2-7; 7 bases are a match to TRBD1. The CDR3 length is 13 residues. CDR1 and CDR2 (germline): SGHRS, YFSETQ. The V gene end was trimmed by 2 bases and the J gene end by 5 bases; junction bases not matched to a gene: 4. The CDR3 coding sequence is TGCGCCAGCAGCTTACAGGGGCGGAACGAGCAGTACTTC. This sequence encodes CASSLQGRNEQYF.

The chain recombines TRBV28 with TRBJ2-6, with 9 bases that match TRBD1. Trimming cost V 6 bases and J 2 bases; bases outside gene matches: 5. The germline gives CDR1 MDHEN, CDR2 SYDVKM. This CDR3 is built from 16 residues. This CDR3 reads CASSKQGATGANVLTF. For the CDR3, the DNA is TGTGCCAGCAGCAAACAGGGGGCAACTGGGGCCAACGTCCTGACTTTC.

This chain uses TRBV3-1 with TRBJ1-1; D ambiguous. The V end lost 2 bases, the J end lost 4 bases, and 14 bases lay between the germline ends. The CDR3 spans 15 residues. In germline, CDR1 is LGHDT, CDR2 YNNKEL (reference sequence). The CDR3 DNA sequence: TGTGCCAGCAGCCAAAATCCGAGATCGGGCACTGAAGCTTTCTTT. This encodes CASSQNPRSGTEAFF.

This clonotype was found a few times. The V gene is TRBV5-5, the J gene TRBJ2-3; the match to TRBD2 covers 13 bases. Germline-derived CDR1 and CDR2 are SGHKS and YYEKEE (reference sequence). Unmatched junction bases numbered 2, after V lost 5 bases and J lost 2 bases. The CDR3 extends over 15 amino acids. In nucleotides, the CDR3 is TGTGCCAGCAGGGGACTAGCGGGGCCCACAGATACGCAGTATTTT. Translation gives CASRGLAGPTDTQYF.

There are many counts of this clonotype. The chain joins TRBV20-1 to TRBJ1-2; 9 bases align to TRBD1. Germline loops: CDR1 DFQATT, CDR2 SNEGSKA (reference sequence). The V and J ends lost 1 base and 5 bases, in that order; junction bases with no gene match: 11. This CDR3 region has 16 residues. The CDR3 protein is CSARAGTGLRGYGYTF. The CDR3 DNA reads TGCAGTGCTAGAGCCGGGACAGGGCTAAGAGGTTATGGCTACACCTTC.

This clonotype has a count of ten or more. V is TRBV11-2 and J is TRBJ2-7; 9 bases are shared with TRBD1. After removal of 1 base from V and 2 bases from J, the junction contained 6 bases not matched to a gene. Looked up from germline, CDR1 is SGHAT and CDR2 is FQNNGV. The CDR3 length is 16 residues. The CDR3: CASSLALGQGPYEQYF. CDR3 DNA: TGTGCCAGCAGCTTAGCTTTGGGACAGGGCCCCTACGAGCAGTACTTC.

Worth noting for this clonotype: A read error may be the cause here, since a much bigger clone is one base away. CDR3 sequence: CAISESSGRAWEAQYF. CDR3 in DNA: TGTGCCATCAGTGAGTCGTCCGGGAGGGCCTGGGAGGCCCAGTACTTC. The genes are TRBV10-3 and TRBJ2-5, with 8 bases fitting TRBD2. V lost 0 bases, J lost 9 bases, and 12 bases stayed unmatched. The V gene's germline CDR1 is ENHRY and CDR2 SYGVKD. The CDR3 is 16 residues long.